This T cell receptor beta chain was observed in a study of blood T cell repertoires in COVID-19. Study in general: PBMCs, B-cell-depleted T cells, or T cells were the source of the cDNA or gDNA that made up the material.

Clones were sequenced by immunoSEQ multiplex PCR, and TCRdb holds only the in-frame ones, with some missing. The sample includes 300,000 to 400,000 clones, roughly nine tenths of them seen just once. Deletions cut 2 bases from V and 1 base from J, with 5 bases between. The CDR3 runs 13 residues. Germline loops: CDR1 MRHNA, CDR2 SNTAGT. V usage is TRBV6-4 and J usage is TRBJ1-2; D call uncertain. The clonotype was recovered from a woman in her 30s with COVID-19, enrolled during active disease. Input material: peripheral blood. This CDR3 is CASSDGSNYGYTF. In DNA form, the CDR3 reads TGTGCCAGCAGTGACGGCAGTAACTATGGCTACACCTTC.